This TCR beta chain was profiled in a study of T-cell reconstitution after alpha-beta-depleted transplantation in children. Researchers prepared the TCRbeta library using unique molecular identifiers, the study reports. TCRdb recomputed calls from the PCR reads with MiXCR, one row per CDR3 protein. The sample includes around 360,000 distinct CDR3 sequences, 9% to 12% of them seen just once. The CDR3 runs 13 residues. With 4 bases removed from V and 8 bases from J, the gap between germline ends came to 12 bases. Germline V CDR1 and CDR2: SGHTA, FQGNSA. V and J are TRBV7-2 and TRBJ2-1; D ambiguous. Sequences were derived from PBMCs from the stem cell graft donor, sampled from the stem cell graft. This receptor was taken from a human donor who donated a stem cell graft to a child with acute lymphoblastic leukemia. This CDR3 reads CASSSTGLYEQFF. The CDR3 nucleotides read TGTGCCAGCAGCTCTACCGGGCTGTATGAGCAGTTCTTC.